Listed here are 29 T cell receptor beta chains from one sample, sequenced in a study of graft-versus-host responses after intestinal transplantation. Sequencing used immunoSEQ multiplex PCR; TCRdb keeps in-frame clones, though not all of them. The sample includes some 7,400 clones, roughly a third of them seen just once. The study plated about 200,000 CFSE-labeled responders with about 200,000 irradiated, violet-dye-labeled stimulators. Sequences were derived from alloreactive CD8+ T cells from a mixed lymphocyte reaction culture, sampled before transplantation. The subset was: CFSE-low proliferating T cells sorted from approximately 6-day pre-transplant mixed lymphocyte reaction (GvH or HvG direction). The receptors originated from a human patient who was an organ donor for intestinal transplantation.

The chain has TRBV5-6 and TRBJ2-2, with no clear D. With 0 bases removed from V and 1 base from J, the gap between germline ends came to 4 bases. This CDR3 is 14 amino acids long. The germline V gene encodes CDR1 SGHDT and CDR2 YYEEEE. Here the CDR3 DNA reads TGTGCCAGCAGCTTGGTCAGGAACACCGGGGAGCTGTTTTTT. Translation: CASSLVRNTGELFF.

This clone has more than one count but fewer than ten. The CDR3, as DNA: TGTGCCAGCAGTCAAGAGCGGACAGGGGTCAACGAGCAGTACTTC. Translating it yields CASSQERTGVNEQYF. The chain links TRBV27 to TRBJ2-7; TRBD1 matches 9 bases. The CDR3 is made up of 15 amino acids. CDR1 and CDR2 from the germline V gene are MNHEY and SMNVEV (reference sequence). Losses at the gene ends were 5 bases for V and 5 bases for J; bases not matched to a gene: 10.

This sequence joins TRBV11-3 and TRBJ2-1; D is uncertain. The germline V and J ends were trimmed by 3 bases and 9 bases, with 21 bases remaining between them. Germline lookup yields CDR1 SGHNT and CDR2 YENEEA. This CDR3 comprises 16 residues. The CDR3 DNA follows: TGTGCCAGCAGCTTGAGCGTCCGAGCCTTTGACGGTGAGCAGTTCTTC. Encoded protein: CASSLSVRAFDGEQFF.

The chain couples TRBV4-1 to TRBJ1-6; D might be TRBD1 (5 bases). Germline lookup yields CDR1 MGHRA and CDR2 YSYEKL. The CDR3 consists of 18 residues. Deletions cut 2 bases from V and 0 bases from J, with 14 bases between. The CDR3 DNA sequence: TGCGCCAGCAGCCAAAGGGGTAGGACGAGCTCCTATAATTCACCCCTCCACTTT. Its protein product is CASSQRGRTSSYNSPLHF.

This sequence joins TRBV5-1 and TRBJ2-1; 11 bases match TRBD1. The junction had 9 bases not matched to a gene; V was cut back by 1 base and J by 0 bases. Germline V gene data show CDR1 as SGHRS and CDR2 as YFSETQ. This CDR3 region has 19 residues. The CDR3 nucleotides are TGCGCCAGCAGCTTGATTGGACAGGGGGCCTTGAGCTCCTACAATGAGCAGTTCTTC. It yields the protein CASSLIGQGALSSYNEQFF.

The chain employs TRBV5-1 and TRBJ1-2; a weak D match, TRBD1 (6 bases). CDR1 and CDR2 from the germline V gene are SGHRS and YFSETQ. This CDR3 spans 17 amino acids. Trimming cost V 0 bases and J 3 bases, with 18 bases left between them. In DNA form, the CDR3 reads TGCGCCAGCAGCTTGGCCGGGTGGGGGCTCCGGTACTATGGCTACACCTTC. Protein sequence: CASSLAGWGLRYYGYTF.

This rearrangement joins TRBV6-5 to TRBJ1-5; D remains ambiguous. CDR3 length: 14 amino acids. V shed 6 bases and J shed 0 bases, with 9 bases lying between them. Germline assignment: CDR1 MNHEY and CDR2 SVGAGI. DNA for the CDR3: TGTGCCAGCAGCGCAGGTTATAGCAATCAGCCCCAGCATTTT. Translated: CASSAGYSNQPQHF.

This chain connects TRBV5-5 to TRBJ1-2; 11 nucleotides match TRBD1. V lost 3 bases to trimming and J lost 7 bases; unmatched junction nucleotides: 5. The CDR3 spans 14 residues. Germline V gene data show CDR1 as SGHKS and CDR2 as YYEKEE (reference sequence). The DNA for the CDR3 is TGTGCCAGCAGCTCGCGGACAGGGGGCTTTGGCTACACCTTC. Amino acids: CASSSRTGGFGYTF. The whole variable domain, remainder taken from reference TRBV5-5 and TRBJ1-2, is DAGVTQSPTHLIKTRGQQVTLRCSPISGHKSVSWYQQVLGQGPQFIFQYYEKEERGRGNFPDRFSARQFPNYSSELNVNALLLGDSALYLCASSSRTGGFGYTFGSGTRLTVV.

The CDR3: CASSPRTEEPYNEQFF. In DNA, the CDR3 is TGTGCCAGCAGTCCCCGGACTGAGGAGCCCTACAATGAGCAGTTCTTC. This chain connects TRBV6-6 to TRBJ2-1; D possibly corresponds to TRBD2 (5 bases). CDR3 size: 16 residues. Germline assignment: CDR1 MNHNY and CDR2 SVGAGI (reference sequence). Between the trimmed V and J ends, which lost 5 bases and 2 bases, there was a span of 16 bases.

This clone was seen a few times. The chain has TRBV14 and TRBJ2-2; 15 nucleotides line up with TRBD2. Germline trimming cut 3 bases from V and 8 bases from J; bases unmatched to any gene: 10. Germline V gene lookup returns CDR1 SGHDN and CDR2 FVKESK. The CDR3 consists of 18 residues. The DNA for the CDR3 is TGTGCCAGCAGCCACGGACTAGCGGGGGGGCCCATCGGGGGGGAGCTGTTTTTT. It encodes CASSHGLAGGPIGGELFF.

This clone turned up a few times. The CDR3 coding sequence is TGCGCCAGCAGCCAAGGGGCAGGGTATACTGGGGCCAACGTCCTGACTTTC. It codes for CASSQGAGYTGANVLTF. This chain links TRBV4-1 with TRBJ2-6; tentative D call: TRBD1 (5 bases). This CDR3 is built from 17 residues. Germline V gene data show CDR1 as MGHRA and CDR2 as YSYEKL. With 1 base removed from V and 2 bases from J, the gap between germline ends came to 12 bases.

V is TRBV6-5 and J is TRBJ1-2, with TRBD1 matching 8 bases. This CDR3 is built from 15 residues. CDR1 is MNHEY and CDR2 is SVGAGI in the germline V gene. Trimming took 4 bases from V and 6 from J; bases not matched to a gene: 10. Here the CDR3 reads CASSSEIYRGNGYTF. The CDR3 DNA sequence: TGTGCCAGCAGTTCGGAAATTTACAGGGGGAATGGCTACACCTTC.

By share, this clone counts as medium-sized. The CDR3 region has the DNA TGCGCCAGCAGCCAAACAGGGTGGGGGGGATGGCAGTTCTTC. Protein sequence: CASSQTGWGGWQFF. The rearrangement uses TRBV4-1 and TRBJ2-1, with D maybe TRBD2 (7 bases). V was trimmed by 2 bases and J by 12 bases, leaving 17 bases between them. CDR3 length: 14 residues. Germline V gives CDR1 MGHRA, CDR2 YSYEKL.

This clone was detected a few times. This chain's CDR3 is CASTSGRASYNEQFF. In nucleotides, the CDR3 is TGCGCCAGCACCAGCGGGAGGGCCTCCTACAATGAGCAGTTCTTC. The chain is built from TRBV23-1 and TRBJ2-1, with 10 bases fitting TRBD2. TRBV23-1 is treated as an ORF (open reading frame) with a function not yet certain. Trimming removed 7 bases from V and 0 bases from J; junction bases left unmatched: 3. CDR3 size: 15 residues.

The chain recombines TRBV5-1 with TRBJ1-1; 7 bases align to TRBD1. The J segment lost 5 bases and the V segment lost 2 bases, leaving 6 bases of the junction unmatched. This CDR3 has 14 residues. Germline lookup yields CDR1 SGHRS and CDR2 YFSETQ. Here the CDR3 reads CASSFEGAGTEAFF. The CDR3 region has the DNA TGCGCCAGCAGCTTCGAGGGGGCAGGGACTGAAGCTTTCTTT.

The genes are TRBV18 and TRBJ2-2; TRBD2 matches at 7 bases. The CDR3 is made up of 20 amino acids. CDR1 is KGHSH and CDR2 is LQKENI in the germline V gene. The V segment lost 2 bases and the J segment 0 bases; nucleotides outside the gene matches: 15. CDR3 coding DNA: TGTGCCAGCTCACCATTCGGCCCCCGAGCGGGAAGGGCGAACACCGGGGAGCTGTTTTTT. Its translation is CASSPFGPRAGRANTGELFF.

V and J are TRBV5-4 and TRBJ1-1; a weak D match, TRBD1 (5 bases). The CDR3 consists of 13 residues. In germline, CDR1 is SGHNT, CDR2 YYREEE (reference sequence). Trimming removed 2 bases from V and 4 bases from J, with 9 bases in between. Written as DNA, the CDR3 is TGTGCCAGCAGCTTTCAGGGAGGCACTGAAGCTTTCTTT. This gives the protein CASSFQGGTEAFF.

The chain uses TRBV7-9 and TRBJ2-3; possible D gene TRBD2, 6 bases. V lost 5 bases to trimming and J lost 6 bases, with 18 bases between them. CDR3 size: 15 residues. Germline V gene sequence: CDR1 SEHNR, CDR2 FQNEAQ (reference sequence). CDR3 in DNA: TGTGCCAGCAGCCCCCCGGGCGGGGCGGGGGATACGCAGTATTTT. It codes for CASSPPGGAGDTQYF.

Only one count was recorded for this clone. The rearrangement links TRBV9 to TRBJ1-4; maybe TRBD1 (5 bases). Germline CDR1 reads SGDLS; CDR2 reads YYNGEE. Trimming removed 5 bases from V and 9 bases from J, with 20 bases in between. CDR3 length: 15 amino acids. CDR3 sequence (DNA): TGTGCCAGCAGTTCCTTTGCAGGGAGGTCGAAAAAACTGTTTTTT. Protein sequence: CASSSFAGRSKKLFF.

The chain recombines TRBV13 with TRBJ2-5, with TRBD1 matching over 9 bases. The CDR3 covers 13 residues. Germline lookup yields CDR1 PRHDT and CDR2 FYEKMQ (reference sequence). Trimming removed 5 bases from V and 2 bases from J; junction bases left unmatched: 0. The CDR3 region has the DNA TGTGCCAGCAGCGGGACAGGGCAAGAGACCCAGTACTTC. As protein: CASSGTGQETQYF.

The chain links TRBV20-1 to TRBJ2-3; D unresolved. CDR1 and CDR2 from the germline V gene are DFQATT and SNEGSKA (reference sequence). The CDR3 covers 10 residues. Written as DNA, the CDR3 is TGCAGCGGCGCGGCAGATACGCAGTATTTT. Translating gives CSGAADTQYF.

This clone is labeled medium-sized. V and J are TRBV5-6 and TRBJ2-5; 7 nucleotides match TRBD2. The germline gives CDR1 SGHDT, CDR2 YYEEEE. This CDR3 has 14 residues. Losses at the gene ends were 4 bases for V and 2 bases for J; bases not matched to a gene: 5. CDR3 sequence reads: CASSGAGLQETQYF. The CDR3 nucleotides read TGTGCCAGCAGCGGGGCGGGACTACAAGAGACCCAGTACTTC. Together with reference TRBV5-6 and TRBJ2-5, the CDR3 gives the full variable domain: DAGVTQSPTHLIKTRGQQVTLRCSPKSGHDTVSWYQQALGQGPQFIFQYYEEEERQRGNFPDRFSGHQFPNYSSELNVNALLLGDSALYLCASSGAGLQETQYFGPGTRLLVL.

This clone has only a few counts. This chain links TRBV15 with TRBJ1-5, with unresolved D. Germline lookup yields CDR1 LNHNV and CDR2 YYDKDF (reference sequence). The CDR3 loop spans 14 amino acids. The V end lost 3 bases, the J end lost 5 bases, and 11 bases lay between the germline ends. CDR3 sequence reads: CATSRDLTYQPQHF. The CDR3 DNA sequence: TGTGCCACCAGCAGGGACTTAACCTATCAGCCCCAGCATTTT.

This chain uses TRBV12-5 with TRBJ1-2; D may be TRBD1 (6 bases). Trimming stripped 5 bases from V and 4 bases from J, with 17 bases between. The CDR3 has 15 residues. The germline gives CDR1 LGHNT, CDR2 FRNRAP. CDR3 coding DNA: TGTGCTAGTGGTGGGGGGGCGCCCCTGTTCTATGGCTACACCTTC. This gives the protein CASGGGAPLFYGYTF.

This clone appeared a few times. The rearrangement joins TRBV4-3 to TRBJ2-7, with 10 bases that match TRBD1. J gave up 3 bases and V 4 bases, and 3 bases lay outside the gene matches. Germline lookup yields CDR1 LGHNA and CDR2 YSLEER. The CDR3 loop spans 14 amino acids. CDR3 bases: TGCGCCAGCAGCCCGCGGACAGGGGGCTACGAGCAGTACTTC. Its translation: CASSPRTGGYEQYF.

The chain couples TRBV5-6 to TRBJ1-1, with unresolved D. Trimming shortened V by 0 bases and J by 4 bases, and 10 bases separated the two germline ends. Germline assignment: CDR1 SGHDT and CDR2 YYEEEE. There are 14 residues in the CDR3. Here the CDR3 reads CASSLVSGGTEAFF. The CDR3 nucleotides are TGTGCCAGCAGCTTGGTTTCAGGTGGCACTGAAGCTTTCTTT.

This chain uses TRBV6-6 with TRBJ2-4; possible D gene TRBD1, 6 bases. The germline V gene encodes CDR1 MNHNY and CDR2 SVGAGI (reference sequence). This CDR3 spans 15 amino acids. The ends were cut back, 8 bases at V and 0 bases at J, with 14 bases in the middle. The CDR3 DNA reads TGTGCCAGCGTACAGGGAATACTAGCCAAAAACATTCAGTACTTC. It yields the protein CASVQGILAKNIQYF.

The chain employs TRBV2 and TRBJ2-7; 11 bases agree with TRBD2. Germline V CDR1 and CDR2: SNHLY, FYNNEI. The CDR3 covers 18 residues. V lost 5 bases and J lost 2; bases outside the gene matches: 14. The CDR3 spells CASSPRPGLAENPYEQYF. In DNA form, the CDR3 reads TGTGCCAGCAGTCCAAGGCCGGGACTAGCGGAAAATCCCTACGAGCAGTACTTC.

The chain uses TRBV11-1 and TRBJ1-1, with 7 bases fitting TRBD1. The CDR3 extends over 14 amino acids. Germline values: CDR1 SGHAT, CDR2 FQDESV (reference sequence). V was clipped by 4 bases and J by 11 bases; unmatched bases: 13. Here the CDR3 reads CASSSPEDRTRAFF. The DNA for the CDR3 is TGTGCCAGCAGCTCCCCGGAGGACAGGACGCGGGCTTTCTTT.